The clone carrying this TCR beta chain was observed a few times. Its antigen is unknown. Trimming cost V 3 bases and J 2 bases, with 8 bases left between them. The CDR3 covers 14 residues. Germline V gene lookup returns CDR1 SEHNR and CDR2 FQNEAQ (reference sequence). This specimen belongs to a study of naive and memory T cell subsets. General study results and limits: Gini index rose across naive, CM, EM and EMRA in CD4 and CD8. Naive repertoires, especially CD8, held a few larger clonotypes, possibly memory cells re-expressing CD45RA.

An equimolar mix of two oligonucleotides served as the beta constant-region primer for TRBC1 and TRBC2. Nested alpha and beta constant-region primers with the SP2 primer drove four PCR rounds on ligated cDNA. TCRdb itself ran the UMI-ligation and nested PCR reads through MiXCR, one entry per CDR3 protein. The repertoire has about 90,000 distinct CDR3 sequences, about 11% of them found once; the top ten carry just over 0.13%. Sequenced input: naive CD4+ T cells from blood. The clonotype comes from a human donor in good health. J is TRBJ2-1 and V is TRBV7-9; unclear D gene. This CDR3 reads CASSLAAPYNEQFF. The CDR3 region has the DNA TGTGCCAGCAGCTTGGCTGCCCCCTACAATGAGCAGTTCTTC.